This passage covers 8 T cell receptor beta chains from one sample sequenced in a study of blood T cell repertoires in COVID-19. TCRdb's table, derived via immunoSEQ multiplex PCR, lists solely in-frame clones and lacks some. The sample holds a few hundred thousand clones, about 86% seen once. Sequenced: peripheral blood. The receptor source for this set is a man younger than 45 with active or convalescent COVID-19.

This clone was counted only a few times. The rearrangement joins TRBV11-2 to TRBJ2-7, with no clear D. The CDR3 is 11 residues long. Germline values: CDR1 SGHAT, CDR2 FQNNGV. V lost 2 bases to trimming and J lost 3 bases, with 2 bases between them. The DNA for the CDR3 is TGTGCCAGCAGCTTATACTACGAGCAGTACTTC. This translates into CASSLYYEQYF.

The rearrangement uses TRBV5-4 and TRBJ1-6; 8 bases match TRBD1. The V segment lost 0 bases and the J segment 8 bases; nucleotides outside the gene matches: 10. CDR1 and CDR2 from the germline V gene are SGHNT and YYREEE (reference sequence). CDR3 length equals 17 residues. The CDR3 DNA sequence: TGTGCCAGCAGCTTGGGAATCAACAGGGGGTCGGATTCACCCCTCCACTTT. Amino acid sequence: CASSLGINRGSDSPLHF.

The CDR3 nucleotides read TGTGCCAGCAGTTCCGACGGGTTATGGCAGTACTTC. Encoded protein: CASSSDGLWQYF. This chain links TRBV6-2 or TRBV6-3 with TRBJ2-7; D is uncertain. Trimming took off 4 bases at V and 9 bases at J, with 13 bases between the two ends. Per the germline V gene, CDR1 is MNHEY and CDR2 is SVGEGT. This CDR3 comprises 12 residues.

The CDR3 region is CASSSRTSGGSNEQFF. The CDR3, as DNA: TGTGCCAGCAGCTCCCGAACTAGCGGGGGAAGCAATGAGCAGTTCTTC. The chain employs TRBV5-4 and TRBJ2-1, with 11 positions matching TRBD2. The CDR3 sequence is 16 residues long. CDR1 and CDR2 from the germline V gene are SGHNT and YYREEE (reference sequence). The V gene end was trimmed by 3 bases and the J gene end by 6 bases; junction bases not matched to a gene: 8. The variable domain in full, completed from reference TRBV5-4 and TRBJ2-1, reads ETGVTQSPTHLIKTRGQQVTLRCSSQSGHNTVSWYQQALGQGPQFIFQYYREEENGRGNFPPRFSGLQFPNYSSELNVNALELDDSALYLCASSSRTSGGSNEQFFGPGTRLTVL.

This clone occurred once. This rearrangement joins TRBV5-4 to TRBJ2-1; 8 bases match TRBD2. The CDR3 sequence is 15 residues long. CDR1 and CDR2 from the germline V gene are SGHNT and YYREEE (reference sequence). V lost 0 bases, J lost 4 bases, and 3 bases stayed unmatched. The CDR3: CASSLVSGAYNEQFF. CDR3 in DNA: TGTGCCAGCAGCTTGGTTAGCGGGGCATACAATGAGCAGTTCTTC.

This clone appeared a few times. The chain is built from TRBV6-5 and TRBJ1-1; maybe TRBD1 (5 bases). CDR1 and CDR2 from the germline V gene are MNHEY and SVGAGI. The CDR3 contains 14 residues. V was shortened by 2 bases and J by 0 bases, with 7 bases between the two germline ends. The CDR3 reads CASSYKGMNTEAFF. CDR3 in DNA: TGTGCCAGCAGTTACAAGGGGATGAACACTGAAGCTTTCTTT.

The chain links TRBV5-1 to TRBJ2-7; a weak D match, TRBD2 (5 bases). The CDR3 is 16 amino acids. Germline V CDR1 and CDR2: SGHRS, YFSETQ. Trimming shortened V by 0 bases and J by 2 bases, and 15 bases separated the two germline ends. The CDR3 loop reads CASSLAYGGETYEQYF. The CDR3 nucleotides read TGCGCCAGCAGCTTGGCTTATGGAGGAGAGACCTACGAGCAGTACTTC.

The chain uses TRBV7-9 and TRBJ2-2; no firm D call. V shed 0 bases and J shed 9 bases, with 14 bases lying between them. CDR1 and CDR2 (germline): SEHNR, FQNEAQ (reference sequence). CDR3 length: 15 residues. The CDR3 region is CASSLATKPRWELFF. The CDR3 region has the DNA TGTGCCAGCAGCTTAGCGACCAAACCGAGGTGGGAGCTGTTTTTT.